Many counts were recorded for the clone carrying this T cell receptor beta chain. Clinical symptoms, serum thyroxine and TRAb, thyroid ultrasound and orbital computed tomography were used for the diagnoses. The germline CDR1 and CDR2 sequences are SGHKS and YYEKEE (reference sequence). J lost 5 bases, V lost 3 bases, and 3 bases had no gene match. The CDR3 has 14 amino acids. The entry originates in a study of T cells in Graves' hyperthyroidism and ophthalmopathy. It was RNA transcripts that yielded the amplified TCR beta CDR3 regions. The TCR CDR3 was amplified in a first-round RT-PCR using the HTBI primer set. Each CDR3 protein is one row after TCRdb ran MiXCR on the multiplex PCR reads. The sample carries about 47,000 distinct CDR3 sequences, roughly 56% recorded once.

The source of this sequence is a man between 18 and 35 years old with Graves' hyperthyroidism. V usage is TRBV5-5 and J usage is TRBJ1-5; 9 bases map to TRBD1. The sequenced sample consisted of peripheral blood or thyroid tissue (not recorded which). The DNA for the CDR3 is TGTGCCAGCAGCTCACAGGGGGCATATCAGCCCCAGCATTTT. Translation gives CASSSQGAYQPQHF.